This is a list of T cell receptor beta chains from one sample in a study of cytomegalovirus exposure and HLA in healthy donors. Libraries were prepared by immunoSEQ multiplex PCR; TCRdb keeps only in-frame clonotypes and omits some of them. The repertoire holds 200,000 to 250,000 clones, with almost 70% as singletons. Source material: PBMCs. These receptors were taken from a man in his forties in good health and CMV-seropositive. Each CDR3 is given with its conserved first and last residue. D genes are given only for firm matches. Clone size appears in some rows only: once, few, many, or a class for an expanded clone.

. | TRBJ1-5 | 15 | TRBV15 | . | TGTGCCACCAGCGGCGGCGAGTATAGCAATCAGCCCCAGCATTTT | CATSGGEYSNQPQHF
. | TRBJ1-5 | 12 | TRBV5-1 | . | TGCGCCAGACAGGTTTGCAATCAGCCCCAGCATTTT | CARQVCNQPQHF
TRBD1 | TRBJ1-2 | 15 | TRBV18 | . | TGTGCCAGCTCACCCCCTCAGGGGGCCATCTATGGCTACACCTTC | CASSPPQGAIYGYTF
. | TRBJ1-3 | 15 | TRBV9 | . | TGTGCCAGCAGCCCCACCCAAGGGGCTGGAAACACCATATATTTT | CASSPTQGAGNTIYF
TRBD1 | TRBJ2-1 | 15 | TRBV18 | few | TGTGCCAGCTCTACACCTCGGGACAGGGCCAATGAGCAGTTCTTC | CASSTPRDRANEQFF
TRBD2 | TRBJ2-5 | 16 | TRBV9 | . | TGTGCCAGCAGCGTAGGAGCGGGGGGGCTTGAGGAGACCCAGTACTTC | CASSVGAGGLEETQYF
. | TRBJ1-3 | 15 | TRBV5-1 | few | TGCGCCAGCAGCTTGGCCACAAGCTCTGGAAACACCATATATTTT | CASSLATSSGNTIYF
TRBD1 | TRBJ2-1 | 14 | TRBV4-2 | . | TGTGCCAGCAGCTCTGGGACAGAATACAATGAGCAGTTCTTC | CASSSGTEYNEQFF
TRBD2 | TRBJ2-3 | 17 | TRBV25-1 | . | TGTGCCAGCAGTGGAAGCTTAGCGGGGGGGGGAACAGATACGCAGTATTTT | CASSGSLAGGGTDTQYF
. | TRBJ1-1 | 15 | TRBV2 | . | TGTGCCAGCAGTCAGGGACTCCCGAGTTGGACTGAAGCTTTCTTT | CASSQGLPSWTEAFF
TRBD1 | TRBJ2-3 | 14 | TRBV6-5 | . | TGTGCCAGCAGCTCTGGGACAGGAATGGATACGCAGTATTTT | CASSSGTGMDTQYF
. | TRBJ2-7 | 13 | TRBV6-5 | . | TGTGCCAGCAGTCCTCAGGGGCGGAACGAGCAGTACTTC | CASSPQGRNEQYF
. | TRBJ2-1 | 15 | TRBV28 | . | TGTGCCAGCAGTTCCAACGGGGGTTCTAGGTATGAGCAGTTCTTC | CASSSNGGSRYEQFF
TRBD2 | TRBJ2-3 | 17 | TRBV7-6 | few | TGTGCCAGCAGCTTCTCGATAGCGGGGGAGGGCGCAGATACGCAGTATTTT | CASSFSIAGEGADTQYF
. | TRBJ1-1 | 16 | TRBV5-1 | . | TGCGCCAGCAGCCCCCCAATAGGGGGGGTGAACACTGAAGCTTTCTTT | CASSPPIGGVNTEAFF
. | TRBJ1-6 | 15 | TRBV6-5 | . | TGTGCCAGCAGCATACAGGGCTCCTATAATTCACCCCTCCACTTT | CASSIQGSYNSPLHF
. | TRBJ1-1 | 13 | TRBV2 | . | TGTGCCAGCAGTTTCTCGCGGGGGGCTGAAGCTTTCTTT | CASSFSRGAEAFF
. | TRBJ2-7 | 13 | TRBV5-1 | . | TGCGCCAGCAGGATCCCCGGGGCCTACGAGCAGTACTTC | CASRIPGAYEQYF
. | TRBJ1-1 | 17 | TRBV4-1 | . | TGCGCCAGCAGCCAGTTGGGCAGGGTGCTGGGTTGGGCTGAAGCTTTCTTT | CASSQLGRVLGWAEAFF
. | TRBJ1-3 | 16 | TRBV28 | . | TGTGCCAGCAGTTTGGGGGACTCTGTTGTTGCAAACACCATATATTTT | CASSLGDSVVANTIYF
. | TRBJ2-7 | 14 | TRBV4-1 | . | TGCGCCAGCAGCCAAGATGAGGAGAGCTACGAGCAGTACTTC | CASSQDEESYEQYF
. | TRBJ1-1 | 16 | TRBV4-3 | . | TGCGCCAGCAGCCAACCCCCGGCGGGGGGGGCAGGTGAAGCTTTCTTT | CASSQPPAGGAGEAFF
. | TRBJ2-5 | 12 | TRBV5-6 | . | TGTGCCAGCAGCATTATTTCGGAGACCCAGTACTTC | CASSIISETQYF
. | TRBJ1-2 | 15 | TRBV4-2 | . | TGTGCCAGCAGCCCCGGAGAGGGTTCGAACTATGGCTACACCTTC | CASSPGEGSNYGYTF
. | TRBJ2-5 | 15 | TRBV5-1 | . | TGCGCCAGCAGCTTGGACGCAGGGTTTACGGAGACCCAGTACTTC | CASSLDAGFTETQYF
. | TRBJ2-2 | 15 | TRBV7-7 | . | TGTGCCAGCAGCCCGACGAGGGCTCTCACCGGGGAGCTGTTTTTT | CASSPTRALTGELFF
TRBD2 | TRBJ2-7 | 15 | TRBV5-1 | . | TGCGCCAGCAGCTTGGTGGCTAGCGGGTACTACGAGCAGTACTTC | CASSLVASGYYEQYF
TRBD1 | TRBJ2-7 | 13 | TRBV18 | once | TGTGCCAGCTCACCTTATCAGGGGGCCGAGCAGTACTTC | CASSPYQGAEQYF
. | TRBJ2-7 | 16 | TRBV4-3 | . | TGCGCCAGCAGCCAAGACCTGCGGGGGCCCTCCTACGAGCAGTACTTC | CASSQDLRGPSYEQYF
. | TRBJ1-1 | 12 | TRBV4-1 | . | TGCGCCAGCAGCCACGCCAGGGGTAGGGCTTTCTTT | CASSHARGRAFF
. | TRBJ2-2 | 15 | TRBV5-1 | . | TGCGCCAGCAGCCTCCACCAGTTGAACACCGGGGAGCTGTTTTTT | CASSLHQLNTGELFF
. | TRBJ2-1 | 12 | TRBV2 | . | TGTGCCAGCGAGGTACGGTACAATGAGCAGTTCTTC | CASEVRYNEQFF
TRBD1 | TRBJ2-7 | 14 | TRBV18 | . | TGTGCCAGCTCTCCCGGACAGGGGGCGGGCGAGCAGTACTTC | CASSPGQGAGEQYF
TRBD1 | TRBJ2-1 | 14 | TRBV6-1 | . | TGTGCCAGCAGTCCCGGGACAGCCTACAATGAGCAGTTCTTC | CASSPGTAYNEQFF
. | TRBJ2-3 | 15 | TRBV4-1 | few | TGCGCCAGCAGCCAATTGGCCGGGGGTGGAGATACGCAGTATTTT | CASSQLAGGGDTQYF
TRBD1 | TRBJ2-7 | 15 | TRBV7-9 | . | TGTGCCAGCAGCTTCGGGACAGGTGTAACCTACGAGCAGTACTTC | CASSFGTGVTYEQYF
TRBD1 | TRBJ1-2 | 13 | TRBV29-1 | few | TGCAGCGGGCGGGACAGGACTAACTATGGCTACACCTTC | CSGRDRTNYGYTF
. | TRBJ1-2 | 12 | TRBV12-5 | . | TGTGCTAGTGCTACAGGGAACTATGGCTACACCTTC | CASATGNYGYTF
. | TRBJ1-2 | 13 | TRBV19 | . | TGTGCCAGCCGGCGGGGGGTCTCCTATGGCTACACCTTC | CASRRGVSYGYTF
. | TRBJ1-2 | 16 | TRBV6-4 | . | TGTGCCAGCAGTGACTGGTCCGTGGGGGGACACTATGGCTACACCTTC | CASSDWSVGGHYGYTF
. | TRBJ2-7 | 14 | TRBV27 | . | TGTGCCAGCAGTTCGTTGAGGGAAAGAAACGAGCAGTACTTC | CASSSLRERNEQYF
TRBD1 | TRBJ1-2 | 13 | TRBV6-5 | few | TGTGCCAGCAGTGAGACAGGGGTCCCTGGCTACACCTTC | CASSETGVPGYTF
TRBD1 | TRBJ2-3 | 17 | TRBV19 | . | TGTGCCAGTAGTCCCCCCGGGACAGGTGCGATCACAGATACGCAGTATTTT | CASSPPGTGAITDTQYF
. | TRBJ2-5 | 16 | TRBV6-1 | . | TGTGCCAGCAGTGAAATAGGGGGCGCGGGGCAAGAGACCCAGTACTTC | CASSEIGGAGQETQYF
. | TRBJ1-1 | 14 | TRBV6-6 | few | TGTGCCAGCAGTTACTCTCCCCAATCCACTGAAGCTTTCTTT | CASSYSPQSTEAFF
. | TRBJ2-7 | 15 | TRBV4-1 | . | TGCGCCAGCAGCCGTAGTGGATCGGAGGCCTACGAGCAGTACTTC | CASSRSGSEAYEQYF
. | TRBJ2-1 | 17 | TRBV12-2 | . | TGTGCAAGTCGCTTAGGCCCCCGGGACAGGGCCTACAATGAGCAGTTCTTC | CASRLGPRDRAYNEQFF
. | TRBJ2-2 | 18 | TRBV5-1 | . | TGCGCCAGCAGCTTTCTCCGAGGGGGGGGGCTGAACACCGGGGAGCTGTTTTTT | CASSFLRGGGLNTGELFF
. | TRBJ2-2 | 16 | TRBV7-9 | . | TGTGCCAGCGCTTTTTCCGGTGGGGGCGATGGCGGGGAGCTGTTTTTT | CASAFSGGGDGGELFF
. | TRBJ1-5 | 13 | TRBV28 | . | TGTGCCAGCAGTCTGACCGGGGGTCAGCCCCAGCATTTT | CASSLTGGQPQHF
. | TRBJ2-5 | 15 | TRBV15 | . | TGTGCCACCAGCAGACAGGGGTCATACCAAGAGACCCAGTACTTC | CATSRQGSYQETQYF
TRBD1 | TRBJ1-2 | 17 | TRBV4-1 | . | TGCGCCAGCAGCCACGGGACAGGGGATCCTTTCCTGTATGGCTACACCTTC | CASSHGTGDPFLYGYTF
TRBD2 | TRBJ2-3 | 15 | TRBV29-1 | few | TGCAGCGTTGAAAGGGCGGGGGGCGGCGCAGATACGCAGTATTTT | CSVERAGGGADTQYF
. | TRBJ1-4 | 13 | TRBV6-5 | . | TGTGCCAGCAGTTTTGGGGCTGTAGAAAAACTGTTTTTT | CASSFGAVEKLFF
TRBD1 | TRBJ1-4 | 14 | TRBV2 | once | TGTGCCAGCAGCGCAGGGGGCGCAGGGGAAAAACTGTTTTTT | CASSAGGAGEKLFF
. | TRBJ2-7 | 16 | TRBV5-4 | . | TGTGCCAGCAGCCGCGCCTCCCAGGGGACAACCTACGAGCAGTACTTC | CASSRASQGTTYEQYF
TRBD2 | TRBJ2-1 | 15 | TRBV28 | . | TGTGCCAGCAGTTTAATGGGGGAGGGCTACAATGAGCAGTTCTTC | CASSLMGEGYNEQFF